This T cell receptor (beta chain) was sequenced in a study of CD8+ T cells in alopecia areata. This clone turned up a few times. Antigen: not known. Once RNA had been extracted, it was reverse transcribed into cDNA to act as the sequencing template. TCRdb keeps only in-frame clones here, not all; method: immunoSEQ multiplex PCR. The table lists fewer than 250,000 clones, around three fifths of them singletons. Findings and limits, study-wide: Researchers say the link of baseline CD8+ expansion to response remains uncertain, with one nonresponder.

Stated treatment: oral pan-JAK inhibitor, 5-10 mg twice daily. Researchers picked out CD4+ and CD8+ T cells from PBMCs by sorting. The CDR3 is 14 amino acids. Trimming pared 2 bases from V and 0 bases from J, leaving 11 bases between. Germline CDR1 GTSNPN, CDR2 SVGIG (reference sequence). The origin of this receptor is a human donor with alopecia areata. The rearrangement links TRBV30 to TRBJ2-7, with D perhaps matching TRBD1 or TRBD2 (5 bases each). The material sequenced was CD4+ T cells sorted from blood, taken at week 24, from a patient treated with tofacitinib. For the CDR3, the DNA is TGTGCCTGGAGTCGGGGCCCTGGCTCCTACGAGCAGTACTTC. This encodes CAWSRGPGSYEQYF.